Shown below are 16 T cell receptor beta chains from a single sample sequenced in a study of shared clonotypes between healthy human individuals. Profiling relied on immunoSEQ multiplex PCR, and the TCRdb table lists in-frame clones only, not all of them. The top ten hold 0.37% of the sample, which has fewer than 3 million clones, approximately 90% seen once. Source material: naive CD4+ T cells from PBMCs. Documented subset: CD45RA+ positively selected. The source of these receptors is a young man in good health. Some clones in this sample may be carry-over from other donors' samples.

The chain has TRBV5-1 and TRBJ2-7, with D perhaps TRBD1 (6 bases). V shed 5 bases and J shed 3 bases, with 30 bases lying between them. Germline lookup yields CDR1 SGHRS and CDR2 YFSETQ. The CDR3 has 19 residues. CDR3: CASSQGQGAVARSFYEQYF. The DNA of the CDR3 is TGCGCCAGCAGTCAGGGGCAGGGAGCAGTGGCGCGATCCTTCTACGAGCAGTACTTC. The full variable domain, with the rest looked up from reference TRBV5-1 and TRBJ2-7, is KAGVTQTPRYLIKTRGQQVTLSCSPISGHRSVSWYQQTPGQGLQFLFEYFSETQRNKGNFPGRFSGRQFSNSRSEMNVSTLELGDSALYLCASSQGQGAVARSFYEQYFGPGTRLTVT.

This sequence joins TRBV18 and TRBJ2-7, with 7 bases matching TRBD2. V lost 3 bases to trimming and J lost 0 bases; unmatched junction nucleotides: 5. Germline V CDR1 and CDR2: KGHSH, LQKENI. The CDR3 sequence is 15 residues long. CDR3 in DNA: TGTGCCAGCTCACCCCCCCTAGCGGCCTCCTACGAGCAGTACTTC. Translated, it gives CASSPPLAASYEQYF.

This chain connects TRBV11-2 to TRBJ2-7, with 11 bases identical to TRBD1. CDR3 size: 15 residues. Unmatched junction bases numbered 4, after V lost 2 bases and J lost 4 bases. In germline, CDR1 is SGHAT, CDR2 FQNNGV. The CDR3 DNA follows: TGTGCCAGCAGCTTAAATTGGGACAGGGGGTACGAGCAGTACTTC. Translation gives CASSLNWDRGYEQYF.

The chain couples TRBV5-4 to TRBJ2-5; D may match TRBD1 or TRBD2 (5 bases each). Germline V CDR1 and CDR2: SGHNT, YYREEE (reference sequence). The CDR3 runs 16 residues. With 5 bases removed from V and 0 bases from J, the gap between germline ends came to 17 bases. The chain's CDR3 is CASSYGAGANQETQYF. The CDR3 DNA sequence: TGTGCCAGCAGTTACGGGGCCGGGGCGAACCAAGAGACCCAGTACTTC.

The count of this clone is one. CDR3 DNA sequence: TGTGCCAGCCTCACGGGAGCTAACTATGGCTACACCTTC. Its translation is CASLTGANYGYTF. This chain connects TRBV6-6 to TRBJ1-2, with D unresolved. Between the trimmed V and J ends, which lost 8 bases and 0 bases, there was a span of 10 bases. CDR3 size: 13 residues. Germline V gene data show CDR1 as MNHNY and CDR2 as SVGAGI (reference sequence).

The chain is built from TRBV5-1 and TRBJ2-1; D is perhaps TRBD1 or TRBD2 (5 bases each). In germline, CDR1 is SGHRS, CDR2 YFSETQ. There are 16 residues in the CDR3. V dropped 1 base and J dropped 0 bases, with 11 bases sitting between them. The CDR3 loop is CASSLSRGRSYNEQFF. CDR3 DNA: TGCGCCAGCAGCTTGTCCCGGGGCCGCTCCTACAATGAGCAGTTCTTC.

The chain joins TRBV18 to TRBJ2-3; possible D gene TRBD1, 6 bases. Deletions cut 2 bases from V and 3 bases from J, with 12 bases between. This CDR3 is 15 amino acids long. CDR1 and CDR2 from the germline V gene are KGHSH and LQKENI. CDR3 DNA: TGTGCCAGCTCACCAAGTCCAGGGGTAACAGATACGCAGTATTTT. Translation: CASSPSPGVTDTQYF. The variable domain in full, completed from reference TRBV18 and TRBJ2-3, reads NAGVMQNPRHLVRRRGQEARLRCSPMKGHSHVYWYRQLPEEGLKFMVYLQKENIIDESGMPKERFSAEFPKEGPSILRIQQVVRGDSAAYFCASSPSPGVTDTQYFGPGTRLTVL.

The V gene is TRBV5-1, the J gene TRBJ1-1; 9 nucleotides align to TRBD1. The V segment lost 1 base and the J segment 2 bases; nucleotides outside the gene matches: 9. This CDR3 spans 17 amino acids. The germline V gene encodes CDR1 SGHRS and CDR2 YFSETQ. The CDR3 DNA reads as TGCGCCAGCAGCTTGTTAGCCGGGACAGGGCTCAACACTGAAGCTTTCTTT. Translated: CASSLLAGTGLNTEAFF.

The count of this clone is one. The rearrangement joins TRBV15 to TRBJ2-7, with D hard to call. Germline values: CDR1 LNHNV, CDR2 YYDKDF (reference sequence). Trimming pared 3 bases from V and 7 bases from J, leaving 10 bases between. This CDR3 has 12 residues. In DNA form, the CDR3 reads TGTGCCACCAGCAGCGGATTTCGGGAGCAGTACTTC. Its translation is CATSSGFREQYF.

V is TRBV6-5 and J is TRBJ2-2; D is perhaps TRBD1 (6 bases). CDR1 and CDR2 from the germline V gene are MNHEY and SVGAGI. The CDR3 length is 15 residues. V was clipped by 4 bases and J by 2 bases, with 11 bases between them. DNA for the CDR3: TGTGCCAGCAGTTTGGACAGCTATAACACCGGGGAGCTGTTTTTT. Translation: CASSLDSYNTGELFF.

The chain is built from TRBV9 and TRBJ2-7; 8 bases fit TRBD1. J lost 5 bases, V lost 4 bases, and 8 bases had no gene match. CDR3 length: 14 amino acids. CDR1 and CDR2 (germline): SGDLS, YYNGEE. Written as DNA, the CDR3 is TGTGCCAGCAGCATCCGTGGACAGGGAGACGAGCAGTACTTC. Translating gives CASSIRGQGDEQYF.

The chain employs TRBV28 and TRBJ2-7; 7 bases line up with TRBD2. The CDR3 is made up of 15 amino acids. Germline V gene lookup returns CDR1 MDHEN and CDR2 SYDVKM. The junction had 7 bases not matched to a gene; V was cut back by 4 bases and J by 1 base. This chain's CDR3 is CASSSSSGYSYEQYF. The CDR3 DNA follows: TGTGCCAGCAGTTCCTCTAGCGGATATTCCTACGAGCAGTACTTC. Variable domain in full (rest from reference TRBV28 and TRBJ2-7): DVKVTQSSRYLVKRTGEKVFLECVQDMDHENMFWYRQDPGLGLRLIYFSYDVKMKEKGDIPEGYSVSREKKERFSLILESASTNQTSMYLCASSSSSGYSYEQYFGPGTRLTVT.

The chain joins TRBV28 to TRBJ1-2; D is unclear. Trimming pared 10 bases from V and 5 bases from J, leaving 11 bases between. CDR3 length equals 11 residues. Germline V gives CDR1 MDHEN, CDR2 SYDVKM. The DNA of the CDR3 is TGTGCCACACTTCTAGGGTATGGCTACACCTTC. As protein: CATLLGYGYTF.

This chain links TRBV5-4 with TRBJ2-7, with 7 bases lining up with TRBD2. V trimming: 2 bases; J trimming: 5 bases; junction bases outside the gene matches: 13. Germline V lookup: CDR1 SGHNT, CDR2 YYREEE (reference sequence). The CDR3 spans 16 residues. The CDR3 reads CASSFGGGRAPHEQYF. Written as DNA, the CDR3 is TGTGCCAGCAGCTTCGGGGGTGGGAGGGCCCCCCACGAGCAGTACTTC.

The rearrangement joins TRBV28 to TRBJ2-3, with 8 bases lining up with TRBD2. Germline CDR1 MDHEN, CDR2 SYDVKM. This CDR3 has 15 amino acids. The ends lost 6 bases at V and 1 base at J; junction bases unmatched: 6. Here the CDR3 DNA reads TGTGCCAGCAGGTTAGCGGGGCGAGGCACAGATACGCAGTATTTT. Protein: CASRLAGRGTDTQYF.

The chain joins TRBV19 to TRBJ2-2; no clear D gene. This CDR3 comprises 13 residues. CDR1 and CDR2 (germline): LNHDA, SQIVND (reference sequence). V shed 1 base and J shed 3 bases, with 3 bases lying between them. The CDR3 bases are TGTGCCAGTAGTATAGGATACACCGGGGAGCTGTTTTTT. Translating it yields CASSIGYTGELFF.